This T cell receptor (beta chain) was obtained from a study of T cell responses to AZD1222 COVID-19 vaccine. Germline-derived CDR1 and CDR2 are MDHEN and SYDVKM. The germline V and J ends were trimmed by 1 base and 5 bases, with 14 bases remaining between them. This CDR3 spans 15 amino acids. Sequencing was performed with immunoSEQ multiplex PCR; in TCRdb, only in-frame clones are kept and a portion is missing. The table lists about 120,000 clones, 75% to 95% of them singletons, with 4% to 4.5% in the top ten. The gene calls are TRBV28 and TRBJ2-5; tentative D call: TRBD1 (7 bases). This sample comprised peripheral blood, obtained 28 days after the second dose of the MenACWY control vaccine. The origin of this receptor is an adult who received the MenACWY meningococcal vaccine as a control. The CDR3 coding sequence is TGTGCCAGCAGTTTATCGGGCCAGGGGGGCGAGACCCAGTACTTC. Its protein product is CASSLSGQGGETQYF.